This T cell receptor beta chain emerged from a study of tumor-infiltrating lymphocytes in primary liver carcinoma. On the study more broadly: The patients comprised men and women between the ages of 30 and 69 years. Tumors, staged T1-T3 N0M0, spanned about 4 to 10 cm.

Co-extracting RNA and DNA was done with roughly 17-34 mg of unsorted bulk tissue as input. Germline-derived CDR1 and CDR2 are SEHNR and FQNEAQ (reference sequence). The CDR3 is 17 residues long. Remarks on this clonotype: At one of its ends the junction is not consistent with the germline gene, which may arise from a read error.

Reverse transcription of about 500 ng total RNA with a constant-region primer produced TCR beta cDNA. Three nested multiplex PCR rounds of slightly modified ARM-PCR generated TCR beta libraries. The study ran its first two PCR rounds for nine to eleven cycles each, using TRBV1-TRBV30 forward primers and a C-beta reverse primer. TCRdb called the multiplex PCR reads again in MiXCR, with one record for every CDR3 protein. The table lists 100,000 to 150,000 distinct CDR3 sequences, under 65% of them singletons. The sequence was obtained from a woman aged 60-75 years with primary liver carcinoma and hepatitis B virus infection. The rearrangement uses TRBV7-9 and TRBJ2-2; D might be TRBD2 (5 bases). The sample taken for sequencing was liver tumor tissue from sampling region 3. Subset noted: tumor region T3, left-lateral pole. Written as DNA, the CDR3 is TGTGCCAGCAGCCCCCCGCCGGGGAGAGCGCACACTGGGGAGCTGTTTTTT. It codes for CASSPPPGRAHTGELFF.